These T cell receptor beta chains were read from a single sample in a study of blood T cell repertoires in COVID-19. Only in-frame clones appear in the TCRdb table, and some are missing; sequencing was by immunoSEQ multiplex PCR. The repertoire includes about 200,000 clones, more than 70% of them detected once, and roughly 5.5% sits in the top ten. The sample was peripheral blood. The receptor set was obtained from a man in his forties or fifties with active or convalescent COVID-19. CDR3s include the opening cysteine and the closing phenylalanine or tryptophan. The D gene is left open where the match is weak. The size of a clone is reported for some rows only, either as once, few or many, or as a class for expanded clones.

v_gene	abundance	j_gene	d_gene	CDR3nt	CDR3aa
TRBV15	NA	TRBJ1-4	TRBD1	TGTGCCACCAGCAGAGGGGGACAGGGACTTAAAAAACTGTTTTTT	CATSRGGQGLKKLFF
TRBV5-5	NA	TRBJ2-3	NA	TGTGCCAGCAGACCGACCGGGGGGCTAAGCACAGATACGCAGTATTTT	CASRPTGGLSTDTQYF
TRBV7-9	NA	TRBJ1-6	TRBD1	TGTGCCAGCAGCTTAGCATCGGGACAGGGTAAATCACCCCTCCACTTT	CASSLASGQGKSPLHF
TRBV7-8	NA	TRBJ1-2	TRBD1	TGTGCCAGCAGCTTATTCGGGACAGGGATCACCTATGGCTACACCTTC	CASSLFGTGITYGYTF
TRBV13	NA	TRBJ1-1	NA	TGTGCCAGCAGCCCGGCGGGGTTGAACACTGAAGCTTTCTTT	CASSPAGLNTEAFF
TRBV19	NA	TRBJ1-5	NA	TGTGCCAGTACTCCCGACTGGCGCAATCAGCCCCAGCATTTT	CASTPDWRNQPQHF
TRBV24-1	NA	TRBJ2-1	NA	TGTGCCACCGAAGACACTGGCTCCTACAATGAGCAGTTCTTC	CATEDTGSYNEQFF
TRBV19	NA	TRBJ1-2	NA	TGTGCCAGTAGCCCTTCGAGGGGGTACTATGGCTACACCTTC	CASSPSRGYYGYTF
TRBV11-3	NA	TRBJ2-1	TRBD2	TGTGCCAGCAGCTTAGGGCGGACTAGCGGAGAGAATGAGCAGTTCTTC	CASSLGRTSGENEQFF
TRBV4-3	once	TRBJ2-7	NA	TGCGCCAGCAGCACGGGGGTGGGCGAGCAGTACTTC	CASSTGVGEQYF
TRBV30	NA	TRBJ2-3	TRBD2	TGTGCCTGGAAACGCGCGGGAGGGTTCTCCGACACAGATACGCAGTATTTT	CAWKRAGGFSDTDTQYF
TRBV4-3	NA	TRBJ2-7	TRBD1	TGCGCCAGCAGCCAGGACAGGGTCTCCTACGAGCAGTACTTC	CASSQDRVSYEQYF
TRBV5-1	NA	TRBJ2-1	NA	TGCGCCAGCAGCTTGGACATCTCCTACAATGAGCAGTTCTTC	CASSLDISYNEQFF
TRBV2	NA	TRBJ2-7	NA	TGTGCCAGCAGTGTTGGCGGGGACAGAACCTACGAGCAGTACTTC	CASSVGGDRTYEQYF
TRBV9	once	TRBJ1-1	NA	TGTGCCAGCAGCTGGATAACAGGTGATAACACTGAAGCTTTCTTT	CASSWITGDNTEAFF
TRBV28	NA	TRBJ1-2	NA	TGTGCCAGCAGTTTAAGTCGGGGGTTTTATGGCTACACCTTC	CASSLSRGFYGYTF
TRBV7-2	once	TRBJ2-3	TRBD2	TGTGCCAGCAGCTTACGCAGCGGGGGGCCCACGGGCACAGATACGCAGTATTTT	CASSLRSGGPTGTDTQYF
TRBV5-4	NA	TRBJ1-1	TRBD1	TGTGCCAGCAGCTTTCAGGGGGGCGGTGAAGCTTTCTTT	CASSFQGGGEAFF
TRBV15	NA	TRBJ2-3	TRBD2	TGTGCCACCAGCAGAGATGGGAGGGGCAGCACAGATACGCAGTATTTT	CATSRDGRGSTDTQYF
TRBV21-1	NA	TRBJ2-4	NA	TGTGCCAGCAGCGTACGGGGACAGGGAGATGACATTCAGTACTTC	CASSVRGQGDDIQYF
TRBV7-9	NA	TRBJ2-3	TRBD2	TGTGCCAGCAGCCCAGCACTAGCGGGGGGCACAGATACGCAGTATTTT	CASSPALAGGTDTQYF
TRBV5-1	NA	TRBJ2-3	TRBD2	TGCGCCAGCAGCGCCGGACTAGCGGCTAGCACAGATACGCAGTATTTT	CASSAGLAASTDTQYF
TRBV5-4	few	TRBJ1-3	NA	TGTGCCAGCAGCTCCCGCGGGGTGGGCACCATATATTTT	CASSSRGVGTIYF
TRBV30	NA	TRBJ2-7	NA	TGTGCCTGGAGTCACTCGGGACTCCCCCTGGAGCAGTACTTC	CAWSHSGLPLEQYF
TRBV2	NA	TRBJ1-4	NA	TGTGCCAGCAGAACTGGGGCGGGGGCCGAAAATGAAAAACTGTTTTTT	CASRTGAGAENEKLFF
TRBV11-1	NA	TRBJ2-5	NA	TGTGCCAGCAGCTTGGGGTGGCGGGCGGAGACCCAGTACTTC	CASSLGWRAETQYF
TRBV5-8	NA	TRBJ1-5	TRBD1	TGTGCCAGCAGCTCCGGGACAGGGTTCACGAGTAAGAAGCCCCAGCATTTT	CASSSGTGFTSKKPQHF
TRBV7-2	NA	TRBJ2-1	NA	TGTGCCAGCAGCTTAGGGGACGGGACTTATAATGAGCAGTTCTTC	CASSLGDGTYNEQFF
TRBV3-1/TRBV3-2	NA	TRBJ1-5	TRBD1	TGTGCCAGCAGCCAAGATTGGGGGACAGGGGGCCAGCCCCAGCATTTT	CASSQDWGTGGQPQHF